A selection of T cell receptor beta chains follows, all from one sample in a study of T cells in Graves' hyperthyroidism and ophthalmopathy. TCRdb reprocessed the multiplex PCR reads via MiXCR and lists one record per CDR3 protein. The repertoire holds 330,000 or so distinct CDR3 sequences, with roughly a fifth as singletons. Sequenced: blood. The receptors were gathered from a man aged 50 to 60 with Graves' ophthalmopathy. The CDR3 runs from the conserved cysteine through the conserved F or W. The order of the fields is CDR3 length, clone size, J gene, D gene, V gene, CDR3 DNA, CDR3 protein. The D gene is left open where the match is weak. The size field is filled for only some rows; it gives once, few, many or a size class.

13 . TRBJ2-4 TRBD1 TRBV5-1 TGCGCCAGCAGCACAGGGGACAAAAACATTCAGTACTTC CASSTGDKNIQYF
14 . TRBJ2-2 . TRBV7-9 TGTGCCAACAACGCCCCGGGACCCCGCAGGGAGCTGTTTTTT CANNAPGPRRELFF
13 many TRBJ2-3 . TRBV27 TGTGCCAGCAGTGGGACCCCCAGGTATACGCAGTATTTT CASSGTPRYTQYF
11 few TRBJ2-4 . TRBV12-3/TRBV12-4 TGTGCCAGCAGTGCAAGTAGCATTCAGTACTTC CASSASSIQYF
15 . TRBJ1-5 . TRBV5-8 TGTGCCAGCAGCTTCGGAGGTTGGGGACGTCAGCCCCAGCATTTT CASSFGGWGRQPQHF
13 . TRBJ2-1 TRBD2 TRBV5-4 TGTGCCAGCAGCCAGACGCGGGGGGATGAGCAGTTCTTC CASSQTRGDEQFF
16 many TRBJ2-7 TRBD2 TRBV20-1 TGCAGTGCTCTCCCATTAGCGGGAGATAGAACCTACGAGCAGTACTTC CSALPLAGDRTYEQYF
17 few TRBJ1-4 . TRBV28 TGTGCCAGCAGATCCTTCCTTCGGGGGGCTACTAATGAAAAACTGTTTTTT CASRSFLRGATNEKLFF
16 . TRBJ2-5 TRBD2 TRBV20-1 TGCAGTGCTAGAACCCAGCGGGAGGTAGATGGGGAGACCCAGTACTTC CSARTQREVDGETQYF
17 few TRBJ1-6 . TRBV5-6 TGTGCCAGCAGCTTGGGAGTCCTCAGCTCCTATAATTCACCCCTCCACTTT CASSLGVLSSYNSPLHF
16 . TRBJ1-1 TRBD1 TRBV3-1 TGTGCCAGCAGCCAAGATAGGACAGGGGGCCTCACTGAAGCTTTCTTT CASSQDRTGGLTEAFF
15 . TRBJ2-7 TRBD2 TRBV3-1 TGTGCCAGCAGTCGTCAACTAGCGGCCTCCTACGAGCAGTACTTC CASSRQLAASYEQYF
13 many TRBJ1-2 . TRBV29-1 TGCAGCGTTGGAACTGGGGTACAAGGTGGCTACACCTTC CSVGTGVQGGYTF
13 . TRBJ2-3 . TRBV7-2 TGTGCCAGCAGCTTGGGGTCTTGGGATACGCAGTATTTT CASSLGSWDTQYF
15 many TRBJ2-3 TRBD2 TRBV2 TGTGCCAGTAGACAGACTAGCGGGAGCACAGATACGCAGTATTTT CASRQTSGSTDTQYF
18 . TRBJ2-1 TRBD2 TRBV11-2 TGTGCCAGCAGCTTAAGGGCTAGCGGGAGGGCCGAGGGAAATGAGCAGTTCTTC CASSLRASGRAEGNEQFF
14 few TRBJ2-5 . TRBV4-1 TGCGCCAGCAGCCAAGAGGGTTGGCAAGAGACCCAGTACTTC CASSQEGWQETQYF
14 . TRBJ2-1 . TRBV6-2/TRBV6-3 TGTGCCAGCACAAACGGACTTCCTTACAATGAGCAGTTCTTC CASTNGLPYNEQFF
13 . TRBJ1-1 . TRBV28 TGTGCCAGCAGTCAGCCAAGCGGCCTTGAAGCTTTCTTT CASSQPSGLEAFF
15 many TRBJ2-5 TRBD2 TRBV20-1 TGCAGTGCTAGAGATCGGGCGGGGGGGGCGCAGACCCAGTACTTC CSARDRAGGAQTQYF
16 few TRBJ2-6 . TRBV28 TGTGCCAGCAGTTTATACGCCATCTCTGGGGCCAACGTCCTGACTTTC CASSLYAISGANVLTF
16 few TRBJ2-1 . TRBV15 TGTGCCACCAGCAGACCCTCCGAGGAGGTATACAATGAGCAGTTCTTC CATSRPSEEVYNEQFF
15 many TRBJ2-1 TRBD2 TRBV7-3 TGTGCCAGCAGCTTATTGGGGACTAGCGGAAATGAGCAGTTCTTC CASSLLGTSGNEQFF
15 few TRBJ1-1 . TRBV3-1 TGTGCCAGCAGCCGGGTCGCAGGGCAGAACACTGAAGCTTTCTTT CASSRVAGQNTEAFF
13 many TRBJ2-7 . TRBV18 TGTGCCAGCTCCCGGAAACAGGGTAAAGAGCAGTACTTC CASSRKQGKEQYF
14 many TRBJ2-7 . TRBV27 TGTGCCAGCAGTCCGGTAGGTAGTCGCTACGAGCAGTACTTC CASSPVGSRYEQYF
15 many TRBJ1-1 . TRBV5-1 TGCGCCAGCAGCTTGGACGGGACACCGAACACTGAAGCTTTCTTT CASSLDGTPNTEAFF
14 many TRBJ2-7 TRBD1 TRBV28 TGTGCCAGCAGACGAGGACAGGGCTTCTACGAGCAGTACTTC CASRRGQGFYEQYF
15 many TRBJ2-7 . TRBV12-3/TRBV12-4 TGTGCCAGCAGCCTAGAGCTTGGAGGGAGATACGAGCAGTACTTC CASSLELGGRYEQYF
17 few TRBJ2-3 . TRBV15 TGTGCCACCCGAGCCTCGGGGGTTCGGCGAAGCACAGATACGCAGTATTTT CATRASGVRRSTDTQYF
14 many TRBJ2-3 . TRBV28 TGTGCCAGCAGTTTCGCGACTAGCACAGATACGCAGTATTTT CASSFATSTDTQYF
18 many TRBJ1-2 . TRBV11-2 TGTGCCAGCAGCCCATGGGACGAAACCCCGGGCCATAACTATGGCTACACCTTC CASSPWDETPGHNYGYTF
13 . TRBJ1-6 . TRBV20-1 TGCAGTGCTTTGACAGGAAGGAATTCACCCCTCCACTTT CSALTGRNSPLHF
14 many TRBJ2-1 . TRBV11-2 TGTGCCAGCAGCTTAATTCGAGGTTACAATGAGCAGTTCTTC CASSLIRGYNEQFF
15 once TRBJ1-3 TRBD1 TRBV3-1 TGTGCCAGCAGCCAGGACAGGGGGCCAGGAAACACCATATATTTT CASSQDRGPGNTIYF
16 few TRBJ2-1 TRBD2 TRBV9 TGTGCCAGCAGCCCGCCCCGGACTAGCGGGAGTAATGAGCAGTTCTTC CASSPPRTSGSNEQFF
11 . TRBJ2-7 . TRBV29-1 TGCAGCGTGGCTGACAGCTACGAGCAGTACTTC CSVADSYEQYF
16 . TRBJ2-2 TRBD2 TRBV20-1 TGCAGTGCTGGCCGGGCGGGAGCAGCGGACACCGGGGAGCTGTTTTTT CSAGRAGAADTGELFF
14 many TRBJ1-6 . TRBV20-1 TGCAGTGCCCCTGTCAGGGGTCATAATTCACCCCTCCACTTT CSAPVRGHNSPLHF
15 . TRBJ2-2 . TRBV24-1 TGTGCCACCAGTGATACGGGAGTCAAAGCCGGGGAGCTGTTTTTT CATSDTGVKAGELFF